Included here is one T cell receptor beta chain sequence, with context. The J segment lost 8 bases and the V segment lost 5 bases, leaving 8 bases of the junction unmatched. Germline V CDR1 and CDR2: SNHLY, FYNNEI. The CDR3 loop spans 14 amino acids. This table comes from immunoSEQ multiplex PCR, and its TCRdb copy is limited to in-frame clones, with some not included. The table lists about 150,000 clones, 85% to 90% of them singletons. The data stem from a study of blood T cell repertoires in COVID-19. The V call is TRBV2, the J call TRBJ1-4, with 7 nucleotides matching TRBD1. This TCR came from a man aged 50-59 years with active or convalescent COVID-19. The source material was peripheral blood. For the CDR3, the DNA is TGTGCCAGCAGTCCGAGACAGGGAGTAGAAAAACTGTTTTTT. It encodes CASSPRQGVEKLFF.